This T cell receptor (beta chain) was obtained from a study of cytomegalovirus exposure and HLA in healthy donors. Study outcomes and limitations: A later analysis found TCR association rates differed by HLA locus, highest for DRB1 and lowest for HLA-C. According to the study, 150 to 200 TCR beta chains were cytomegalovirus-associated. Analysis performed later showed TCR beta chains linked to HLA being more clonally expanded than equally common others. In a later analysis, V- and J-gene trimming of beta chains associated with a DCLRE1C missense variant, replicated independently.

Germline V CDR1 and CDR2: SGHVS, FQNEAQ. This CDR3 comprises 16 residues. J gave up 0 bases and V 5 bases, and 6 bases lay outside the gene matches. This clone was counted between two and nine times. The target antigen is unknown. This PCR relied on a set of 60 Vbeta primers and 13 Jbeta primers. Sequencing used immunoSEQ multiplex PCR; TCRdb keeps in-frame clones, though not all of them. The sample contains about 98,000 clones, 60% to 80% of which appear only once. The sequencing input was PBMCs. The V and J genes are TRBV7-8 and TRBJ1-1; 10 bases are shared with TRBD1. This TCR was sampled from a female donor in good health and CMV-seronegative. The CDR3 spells CASSPWTGGMNTEAFF. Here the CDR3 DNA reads TGTGCCAGCAGCCCTTGGACAGGGGGAATGAACACTGAAGCTTTCTTT.